One and the same sample provided the 12 T cell receptor beta chains below, sequenced in a study of T cells in Graves' hyperthyroidism and ophthalmopathy. The TCR beta CDR3 regions underwent amplification using RNA transcripts as the source. TCR CDR3 regions were first amplified by RT-PCR with HTBI primers. Each CDR3 protein gets one entry after TCRdb re-called the multiplex PCR reads with MiXCR. The repertoire includes fewer than 350,000 distinct CDR3 sequences, roughly 20% of them detected once, and 15% sits in the top ten. Sequencing was performed on blood. These receptors were taken from a middle-aged woman with Graves' ophthalmopathy.

This clonotype was seen at least ten times. This rearrangement joins TRBV7-2 to TRBJ1-1; 7 nucleotides match TRBD1. Germline V gene lookup returns CDR1 SGHTA and CDR2 FQGNSA. Trimming removed 2 bases from V and 11 bases from J; junction bases left unmatched: 5. The CDR3 contains 12 residues. CDR3 in amino acids: CASSLRQGFAFF. The CDR3 coding sequence is TGTGCCAGCAGCTTACGACAGGGTTTTGCTTTCTTT.

This clonotype was picked up many times. This may be a read error: a much more frequent sequence differs by one nucleotide. The chain uses TRBV2 and TRBJ2-7; TRBD1 is a possible D gene (5 bases). The V end lost 5 bases, the J end lost 0 bases, and 8 bases lay between the germline ends. The length of the CDR3 is 13 residues. Germline CDR1 is SNHLY and CDR2 is FYNNEI. The CDR3 loop is CASSPDISYEQYF. The CDR3 nucleotides read TGTGCCAGCAGTCCGGACATCTCCTACGAGCAGTACTTC.

At least ten counts were recorded for this clonotype. The chain employs TRBV6-2 or TRBV6-3 and TRBJ2-7; D is unclear. The CDR3 consists of 12 residues. V lost 6 bases and J lost 0, with 6 bases in between. Germline V CDR1 and CDR2: MNHEY, SVGEGT. The chain's CDR3 is CASRKVSYEQYF. The CDR3 DNA reads TGTGCCAGCAGGAAAGTCTCCTACGAGCAGTACTTC.

This clonotype was recorded at least ten times. The rearrangement joins TRBV19 to TRBJ1-5, with TRBD1 identical over 8 bases. The CDR3 has 15 amino acids. Looked up from germline, CDR1 is LNHDA and CDR2 is SQIVND (reference sequence). V dropped 3 bases and J dropped 6; count of bases not matched to a gene: 7. In DNA, the CDR3 is TGTGCCAGTAGTATTTCTAGGACAGGGTCTCAGCCCCAGCATTTT. Translated: CASSISRTGSQPQHF.

This clonotype was counted at least ten times. The chain employs TRBV12-3 or TRBV12-4 and TRBJ2-4; weak D call: TRBD1 (6 bases). V lost 7 bases and J 0 bases, leaving 10 bases between the germline ends. CDR3 length equals 14 residues. For the CDR3, the DNA is TGTGCCAGCATGGGACAACTAGCCAAAAACATTCAGTACTTC. Its translation: CASMGQLAKNIQYF.

This clonotype was observed many times. The V and J genes are TRBV29-1 and TRBJ2-2; 14 bases agree with TRBD2. CDR3 length equals 14 residues. Trimming at V came to 6 bases and at J to 10 bases, leaving 7 bases not matched to a gene. CDR1 is SQVTM, CDR2 ANQGSEA, per germline. The CDR3 DNA sequence: TGCAGCGTCCGCGGACTAGCGGGGGGCGCGGAGCTGTTTTTT. Amino acids: CSVRGLAGGAELFF.

This clonotype was observed at least ten times. J is TRBJ1-5 and V is TRBV19, with D tentatively TRBD1 (5 bases). The V and J ends lost 1 base and 2 bases respectively, with 12 bases between them. The CDR3 spans 16 residues. Germline values: CDR1 LNHDA, CDR2 SQIVND (reference sequence). The CDR3 nucleotides read TGTGCCAGTAGTATAGTGTCAGGGTTGGGCAATCAGCCCCAGCATTTT. Amino acid sequence: CASSIVSGLGNQPQHF. Full variable domain (remainder filled in from reference TRBV19 and TRBJ1-5): DGGITQSPKYLFRKEGQNVTLSCEQNLNHDAMYWYRQDPGQGLRLIYYSQIVNDFQKGDIAEGYSVSREKKESFPLTVTSAQKNPTAFYLCASSIVSGLGNQPQHFGDGTRLSIL.

V usage is TRBV6-2 or TRBV6-3 and J usage is TRBJ2-4, with 13 bases fitting TRBD2. V trimming: 4 bases; J trimming: 4 bases; junction bases outside the gene matches: 1. The CDR3 consists of 15 residues. From germline, CDR1 is MNHEY and CDR2 SVGEGT. In nucleotides, the CDR3 is TGTGCCAGCAGTTCACTAGCGGGAGGGAAAAACATTCAGTACTTC. It specifies CASSSLAGGKNIQYF.

This clonotype was picked up a small number of times. This chain links TRBV10-3 with TRBJ2-2; D not certain. Germline CDR1 is ENHRY and CDR2 is SYGVKD. The V end lost 4 bases, the J end lost 6 bases, and 9 bases lay between the germline ends. The CDR3 sequence is 13 residues long. CDR3 DNA sequence: TGTGCCATCAGTGGTCTTTCTCCCGGGGAGCTGTTTTTT. Its translation is CAISGLSPGELFF.

This clonotype has a count of ten or more. The rearrangement joins TRBV2 to TRBJ1-2; 12 nucleotides line up with TRBD1. Germline values: CDR1 SNHLY, CDR2 FYNNEI. V dropped 4 bases and J dropped 7; count of bases not matched to a gene: 10. CDR3 length equals 16 residues. This chain's CDR3 is CASSAVPGQGALGYTF. The CDR3 nucleotides read TGTGCCAGCAGTGCTGTCCCGGGACAGGGGGCGCTTGGCTACACCTTC.

This clonotype was picked up many times. This sequence joins TRBV19 and TRBJ1-1, with TRBD1 identical over 10 bases. The CDR3 sequence is 17 residues long. Germline lookup yields CDR1 LNHDA and CDR2 SQIVND (reference sequence). V gave up 2 bases and J gave up 4 bases; unmatched junction bases: 10. In DNA, the CDR3 is TGTGCCAGTAGTATATTCCCGGACAGGGGGTTTGTCACTGAAGCTTTCTTT. Its protein is CASSIFPDRGFVTEAFF.

This clonotype has at least ten counts. The chain uses TRBV7-9 and TRBJ2-7, with D hard to call. This CDR3 has 14 residues. Trimming shortened V by 5 bases and J by 2 bases, and 13 bases separated the two germline ends. The germline V gene encodes CDR1 SEHNR and CDR2 FQNEAQ (reference sequence). Here the CDR3 reads CASSPSTVPYEQYF. DNA for the CDR3: TGTGCCAGCAGCCCATCAACAGTTCCCTACGAGCAGTACTTC.